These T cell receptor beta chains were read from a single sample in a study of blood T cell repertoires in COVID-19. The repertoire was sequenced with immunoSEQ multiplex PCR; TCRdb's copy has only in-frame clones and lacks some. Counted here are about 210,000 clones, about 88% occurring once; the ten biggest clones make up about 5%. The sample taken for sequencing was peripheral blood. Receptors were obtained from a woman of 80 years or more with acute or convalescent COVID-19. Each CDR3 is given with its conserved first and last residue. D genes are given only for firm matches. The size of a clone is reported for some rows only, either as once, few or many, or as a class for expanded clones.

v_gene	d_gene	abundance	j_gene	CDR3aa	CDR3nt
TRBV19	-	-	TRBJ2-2	CASRTGPGTGELFF	TGTGCCAGTAGAACAGGGCCGGGCACCGGGGAGCTGTTTTTT
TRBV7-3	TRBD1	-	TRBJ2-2	CASSLSADRGGTGELFF	TGTGCCAGCAGCTTATCCGCCGACAGGGGAGGCACCGGGGAGCTGTTTTTT
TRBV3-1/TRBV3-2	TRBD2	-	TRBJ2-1	CASSHLTGTSGNEQFF	TGTGCCAGCAGCCACTTAACCGGGACTAGTGGCAATGAGCAGTTCTTC
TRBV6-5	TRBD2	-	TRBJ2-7	CASSLGREGYEQYF	TGTGCCAGCAGTCTAGGGCGGGAGGGTTACGAGCAGTACTTC
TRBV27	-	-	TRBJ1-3	CASSPLRQSGTIYF	TGTGCCAGCAGTCCCTTGCGGCAGTCGGGCACCATATATTTT
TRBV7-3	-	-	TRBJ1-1	CASSLQGYTEAFF	TGTGCCAGCAGCTTACAGGGGTACACTGAAGCTTTCTTT
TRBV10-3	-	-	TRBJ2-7	CAIGSSGASYEQYF	TGTGCCATCGGAAGTAGCGGAGCTAGCTACGAGCAGTACTTC
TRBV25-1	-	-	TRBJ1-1	CASSVGGLGDTEAFF	TGTGCCAGCAGTGTAGGGGGTTTGGGGGACACTGAAGCTTTCTTT
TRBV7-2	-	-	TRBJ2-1	CASSNSGASSYNEQFF	TGTGCCAGCAGTAATAGCGGCGCGAGCTCCTACAATGAGCAGTTCTTC
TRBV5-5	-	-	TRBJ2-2	CASTSWGPNTGELFF	TGTGCCAGCACCTCTTGGGGGCCGAACACCGGGGAGCTGTTTTTT
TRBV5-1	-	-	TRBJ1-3	CASSLTGSLSGNTIYF	TGCGCCAGCAGCTTAACAGGCTCTCTCTCTGGAAACACCATATATTTT
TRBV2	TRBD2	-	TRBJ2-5	CASSDQAGGQETQYF	TGTGCCAGCAGTGATCAAGCGGGAGGGCAAGAGACCCAGTACTTC
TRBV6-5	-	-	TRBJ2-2	CASSRLGGGELFF	TGTGCCAGCAGTCGACTCGGCGGCGGGGAGCTGTTTTTT
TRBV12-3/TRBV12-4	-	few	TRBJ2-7	CASSFRGISEQYF	TGTGCCAGCAGTTTCCGAGGAATAAGCGAGCAGTACTTC
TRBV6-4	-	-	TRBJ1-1	CASSEWGGNTEAFF	TGTGCCAGCAGTGAGTGGGGGGGGAACACTGAAGCTTTCTTT
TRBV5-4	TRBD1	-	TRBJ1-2	CASSRDSGGYTF	TGTGCCAGCAGCCGGGACAGCGGTGGCTACACCTTC
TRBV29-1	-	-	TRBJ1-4	CSVAWTVNNEKLFF	TGCAGCGTTGCCTGGACAGTTAATAATGAAAAACTGTTTTTT
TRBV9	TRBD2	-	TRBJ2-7	CASSVVAGSHEQYF	TGTGCCAGCAGCGTAGTAGCGGGGTCGCACGAGCAGTACTTC
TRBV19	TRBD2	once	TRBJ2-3	CASRGGRTGTNTQYF	TGTGCCAGTAGGGGCGGGAGGACCGGAACGAATACGCAGTATTTT
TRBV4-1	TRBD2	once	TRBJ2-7	CASSQVAALAGSYEQYF	TGCGCCAGCAGCCAAGTCGCAGCACTAGCGGGGTCCTACGAGCAGTACTTC
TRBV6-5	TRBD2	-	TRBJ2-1	CASSLRLAGYNEQFF	TGTGCCAGCAGCCTCAGACTAGCGGGCTACAATGAGCAGTTCTTC
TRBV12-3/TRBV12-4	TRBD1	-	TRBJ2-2	CASRETGTGELFF	TGTGCCAGCAGGGAGACAGGGACCGGGGAGCTGTTTTTT
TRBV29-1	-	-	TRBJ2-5	CSVPNPPREETQYF	TGCAGCGTACCGAATCCCCCCAGGGAAGAGACCCAGTACTTC
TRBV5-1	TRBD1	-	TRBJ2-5	CASGGQGIKETQYF	TGCGCCAGCGGGGGACAGGGGATAAAAGAGACCCAGTACTTC
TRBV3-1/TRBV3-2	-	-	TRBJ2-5	CASSQVWPGRETQYF	TGTGCCAGCAGCCAAGTGTGGCCAGGGAGGGAGACCCAGTACTTC
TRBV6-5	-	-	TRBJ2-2	CASKTGTTNTGELFF	TGTGCCAGCAAGACCGGGACAACGAACACCGGGGAGCTGTTTTTT
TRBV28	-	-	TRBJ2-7	CASRILRGEATGEQYF	TGTGCCAGCAGGATTCTCAGGGGCGAAGCGACGGGAGAGCAGTACTTC
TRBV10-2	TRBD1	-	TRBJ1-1	CASSDPSGQAMNTEAFF	TGCGCCAGCAGTGACCCATCGGGACAGGCTATGAACACTGAAGCTTTCTTT
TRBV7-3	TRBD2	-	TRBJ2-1	CASSLTASGSSYNEQFF	TGTGCCAGCAGCTTAACTGCTAGCGGTAGCTCCTACAATGAGCAGTTCTTC
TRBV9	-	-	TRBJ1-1	CASSPRGGGTGTEAFF	TGTGCCAGCAGCCCCCGGGGAGGGGGTACGGGGACTGAAGCTTTCTTT
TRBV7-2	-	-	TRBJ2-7	CASSLRQSFYEQYF	TGTGCCAGCAGCTTACGACAGAGCTTCTACGAGCAGTACTTC
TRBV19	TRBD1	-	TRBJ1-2	CASLRGLGYGYTF	TGTGCCAGCCTAAGGGGGCTCGGCTATGGCTACACCTTC
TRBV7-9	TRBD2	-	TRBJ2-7	CASSGGLASSYEQYF	TGTGCCAGCAGCGGCGGACTAGCGAGCTCCTACGAGCAGTACTTC
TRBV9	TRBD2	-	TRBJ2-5	CASSGTSSVETQYF	TGTGCCAGCAGCGGGACTAGCTCTGTAGAGACCCAGTACTTC
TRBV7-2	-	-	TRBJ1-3	CASSFSSSGNTIYF	TGTGCCAGCAGCTTCTCCAGCTCTGGAAACACCATATATTTT
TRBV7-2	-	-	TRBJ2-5	CASSLRGETQYF	TGTGCCAGCAGCTTAAGGGGAGAGACCCAGTACTTC
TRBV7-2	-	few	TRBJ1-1	CASSIGTGNTEAFF	TGTGCCAGCAGCATAGGGACGGGAAACACTGAAGCTTTCTTT
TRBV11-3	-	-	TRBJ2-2	CASSPEWGRGIGELFF	TGTGCCAGCAGCCCCGAATGGGGGCGAGGGATCGGGGAGCTGTTTTTT
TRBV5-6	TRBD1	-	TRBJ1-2	CASSRGQPLGTF	TGTGCCAGCAGCAGGGGACAGCCACTGGGGACCTTC
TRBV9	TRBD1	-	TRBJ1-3	CASSVDGGQGASGNTIYF	TGTGCCAGCAGCGTAGATGGGGGTCAGGGGGCATCTGGAAACACCATATATTTT
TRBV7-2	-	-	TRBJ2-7	CASSTTSGEQYF	TGTGCCAGCAGCACGACGAGCGGCGAGCAGTACTTC
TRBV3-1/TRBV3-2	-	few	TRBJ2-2	CASSLLGVGELFF	TGTGCCAGCAGCCTGCTCGGGGTCGGGGAGCTGTTTTTT
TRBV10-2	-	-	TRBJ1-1	CASSAPGGNTEAFF	TGCGCCAGCAGCGCGCCCGGTGGGAACACTGAAGCTTTCTTT
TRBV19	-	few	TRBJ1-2	CASSPPGHFFYGYTF	TGTGCCAGTAGTCCGCCGGGACATTTCTTTTATGGCTACACCTTC
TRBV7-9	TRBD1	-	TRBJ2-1	CASSLVVTGDNEQFF	TGTGCCAGCAGCTTAGTCGTGACAGGGGACAATGAGCAGTTCTTC
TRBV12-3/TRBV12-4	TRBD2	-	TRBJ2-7	CAIQLATYEQYF	TGTGCCATCCAACTAGCGACCTACGAGCAGTACTTC
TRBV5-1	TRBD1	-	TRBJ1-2	CASRTDRVDGYTF	TGCGCCAGCAGAACCGACAGGGTGGACGGCTACACCTTC
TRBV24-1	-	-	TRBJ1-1	CATSDGDTMNTEAFF	TGTGCCACCAGTGATGGGGACACGATGAACACTGAAGCTTTCTTT
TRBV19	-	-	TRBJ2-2	CASSATGLRNTGELFF	TGTGCCAGTAGTGCAACAGGGTTACGGAACACCGGGGAGCTGTTTTTT
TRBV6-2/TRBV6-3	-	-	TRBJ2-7	CASSLLRVTREQYF	TGTGCCAGCAGCCTACTTCGGGTCACGAGGGAGCAGTACTTC
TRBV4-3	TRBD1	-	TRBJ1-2	CASSQVGTALGYTF	TGCGCCAGCAGCCAAGTTGGGACAGCCCTCGGCTACACCTTC